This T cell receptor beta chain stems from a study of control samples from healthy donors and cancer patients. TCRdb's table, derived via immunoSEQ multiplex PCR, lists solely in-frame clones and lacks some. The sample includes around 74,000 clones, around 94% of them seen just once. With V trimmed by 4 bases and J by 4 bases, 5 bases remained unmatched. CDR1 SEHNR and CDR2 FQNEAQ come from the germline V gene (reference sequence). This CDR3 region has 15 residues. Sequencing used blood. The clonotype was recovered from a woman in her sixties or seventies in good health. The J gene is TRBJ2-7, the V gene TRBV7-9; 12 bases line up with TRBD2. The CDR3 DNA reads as TGTGCCAGCAGCTCCACTAGCGGGAGGTTTTACGAGCAGTACTTC. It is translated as CASSSTSGRFYEQYF.